The 24 T cell receptor beta chains given below trace back to one sample, sequenced in a study of human T cells and chemical hapten exposure. Described time point: patch test 1, 2 weeks after DPC sensitization. Treatment given: therapeutic diphenylcyclopropenone sensitization with weekly scalp DPC. MiXCR, applied by TCRdb to the RACE reads, yields one record per CDR3 protein. Of under 120,000 distinct CDR3 sequences in the sample, 11% are singletons; the top ten hold under 4.5%. The source was whole blood, collected in connection with sensitization to the hapten diphenylcyclopropenone (DPC). These receptors were collected from a woman in her 40s with alopecia areata. Some clones in this sample may be carry-over from other donors' samples.

The genes are TRBV18 and TRBJ1-1; 10 nucleotides agree with TRBD1. There are 13 residues in the CDR3. CDR1 and CDR2 from the germline V gene are KGHSH and LQKENI. V shed 5 bases, J shed 6 bases, and the junction held 3 bases outside the gene matches. The CDR3 region has the DNA TGTGCCAGCTCAAACGGACAGGGGGCTGAAGCTTTCTTT. Protein: CASSNGQGAEAFF.

This clonotype showed up just a few times. The chain links TRBV6-1 to TRBJ2-3, with unresolved D. This CDR3 contains 14 residues. With 7 bases removed from V and 0 bases from J, the gap between germline ends came to 11 bases. Germline CDR1 and CDR2: MNHNS and SASEGT. CDR3 protein: CASKDSPSTDTQYF. The CDR3 region has the DNA TGTGCCAGCAAAGATTCGCCTAGCACAGATACGCAGTATTTT.

In this sample, this clonotype turned up many times. This rearrangement joins TRBV7-2 to TRBJ2-5; 8 bases match TRBD1. CDR1 and CDR2 (germline): SGHTA, FQGNSA. This CDR3 is built from 14 residues. J lost 4 bases, V lost 5 bases, and 6 bases had no gene match. CDR3 DNA: TGTGCCAGCAGCCCCCCAGGACAGGGAGAGACCCAGTACTTC. Residues: CASSPPGQGETQYF.

At least ten counts were recorded for this clonotype. The chain employs TRBV6-5 and TRBJ1-3, with TRBD1 matching 7 bases. J lost 8 bases, V lost 2 bases, and 15 bases had no gene match. CDR1 MNHEY and CDR2 SVGAGI come from the germline V gene. The CDR3 extends over 17 amino acids. This chain's CDR3 is CASSYQTSGRGIYTIYF. CDR3 nucleotides: TGTGCCAGCAGTTACCAGACTTCGGGCAGGGGGATATACACCATATATTTT.

This clonotype has ten or more counts. The CDR3 loop is CAISVLAYNEQFF. In nucleotides, the CDR3 is TGTGCCATCAGTGTGTTAGCCTACAATGAGCAGTTCTTC. The rearrangement uses TRBV10-3 and TRBJ2-1; D is uncertain. V lost 4 bases and J 2 bases, leaving 6 bases between the germline ends. The CDR3 has 13 residues. Germline values: CDR1 ENHRY, CDR2 SYGVKD.

At least ten counts were recorded for this clonotype. This chain connects TRBV12-5 to TRBJ1-5; D remains ambiguous. This CDR3 comprises 13 residues. Trimming pared 6 bases from V and 6 bases from J, leaving 12 bases between. Germline V gene lookup returns CDR1 LGHNT and CDR2 FRNRAP. CDR3 sequence: CASGTTPGQPQHF. The CDR3 DNA is TGTGCTAGTGGCACAACCCCCGGTCAGCCCCAGCATTTT.

This clonotype showed up many times. This chain connects TRBV15 to TRBJ2-1; D possibly corresponds to TRBD2 (6 bases). V was cut by 2 bases and J by 5 bases, with 13 bases left in between. This CDR3 is built from 15 residues. Germline V gene sequence: CDR1 LNHNV, CDR2 YYDKDF (reference sequence). CDR3 bases: TGTGCCACCAGCAGATCTAGCGCGATGGACAATGAGCAGTTCTTC. Residues: CATSRSSAMDNEQFF.

This clonotype has ten or more counts. The V gene is TRBV29-1, the J gene TRBJ2-7; the D gene is possibly TRBD1 (5 bases). The V end lost 7 bases, the J end lost 6 bases, and 16 bases lay between the germline ends. This CDR3 contains 12 residues. Germline V CDR1 and CDR2: SQVTM, ANQGSEA. CDR3 residues: CSGGQGMGEQYF. The CDR3 coding sequence is TGCAGCGGTGGGCAGGGAATGGGCGAGCAGTACTTC.

This clonotype showed up many times. The CDR3 DNA reads as TGTGCCAGCAGCTTGATCGATGAGCAGCCCCAGCATTTT. Translating gives CASSLIDEQPQHF. The chain recombines TRBV7-9 with TRBJ1-5; D uncertain. Germline assignment: CDR1 SEHNR and CDR2 FQNEAQ (reference sequence). V was trimmed by 3 bases and J by 7 bases, leaving 10 bases between them. The CDR3 is 13 amino acids.

This clonotype was found a few times. The gene calls are TRBV3-1 and TRBJ1-3; D remains ambiguous. The germline V gene encodes CDR1 LGHDT and CDR2 YNNKEL (reference sequence). The CDR3 is 14 residues long. The V and J ends lost 4 bases and 0 bases respectively, with 7 bases between them. CDR3 in amino acids: CASSPAISGNTIYF. The CDR3 DNA reads as TGTGCCAGCAGCCCGGCTATCTCTGGAAACACCATATATTTT.

This clonotype occurred a few times. J is TRBJ2-1 and V is TRBV7-2; the D call may be TRBD1 or TRBD2 (5 bases each). Germline V gives CDR1 SGHTA, CDR2 FQGNSA. The germline V and J ends were trimmed by 8 bases and 4 bases, with 18 bases remaining between them. The CDR3 has 15 amino acids. CDR3 protein: CASVKGLAVYNEQFF. CDR3 DNA sequence: TGTGCCAGCGTCAAGGGGCTAGCAGTATACAATGAGCAGTTCTTC.

This sequence joins TRBV7-2 and TRBJ2-7; a possible D gene is TRBD2 (6 bases). V shed 0 bases and J shed 5 bases, with 11 bases lying between them. This CDR3 has 14 residues. CDR1 is SGHTA, CDR2 FQGNSA, per germline. CDR3 bases: TGTGCCAGCAGCTTAGCCGGGGAGGCCCACGAGCAGTACTTC. Amino acids: CASSLAGEAHEQYF.

In this sample, this clonotype turned up a few times. The chain combines TRBV5-4 with TRBJ2-3; D is uncertain. From germline, CDR1 is SGHNT and CDR2 YYREEE (reference sequence). This CDR3 contains 13 residues. V lost 0 bases, J lost 8 bases, and 10 bases lay in between. Written as DNA, the CDR3 is TGTGCCAGCAGCTTGGCCCCATCGGCTACGCAGTATTTT. Its translation: CASSLAPSATQYF.

This clonotype was observed at least ten times. The chain has TRBV29-1 and TRBJ2-1, with D perhaps matching TRBD1 (6 bases). The CDR3 extends over 15 amino acids. Germline V gives CDR1 SQVTM, CDR2 ANQGSEA. With 2 bases removed from V and 3 bases from J, the gap between germline ends came to 14 bases. This chain's CDR3 is CSVERGRGVYNEQFF. CDR3 nucleotides: TGCAGCGTTGAAAGGGGCAGGGGTGTCTACAATGAGCAGTTCTTC.

In this sample, this clonotype turned up many times. This chain joins TRBV29-1 and TRBJ2-7; 9 bases are a match to TRBD1. The CDR3 has 13 amino acids. Germline V gene lookup returns CDR1 SQVTM and CDR2 ANQGSEA. J lost 2 bases, V lost 4 bases, and 3 bases had no gene match. CDR3: CSVVGTGPYEQYF. CDR3 DNA: TGCAGCGTTGTGGGGACAGGGCCCTACGAGCAGTACTTC.

This clonotype has ten or more counts. J is TRBJ2-3 and V is TRBV11-2, with 13 bases fitting TRBD2. Trimming at V came to 4 bases and at J to 2 bases, leaving 6 bases not matched to a gene. CDR1 is SGHAT, CDR2 FQNNGV, per germline. This CDR3 region has 17 residues. The CDR3 is CASSSTGTSGATDTQYF. CDR3 nucleotides: TGTGCCAGCAGCTCGACCGGGACTAGCGGGGCCACAGATACGCAGTATTTT.

Only a few counts were recorded for this clonotype. The chain is built from TRBV3-1 and TRBJ2-2; D call uncertain. Germline CDR1 reads LGHDT; CDR2 reads YNNKEL (reference sequence). V dropped 1 base and J dropped 3 bases, with 12 bases sitting between them. This CDR3 is 16 amino acids long. CDR3 DNA sequence: TGTGCCAGCAGCCAAGCCAGCCCCCGTTACACCGGGGAGCTGTTTTTT. It translates to CASSQASPRYTGELFF.

The CDR3 spells CASRGTDREQYF. The CDR3, as DNA: TGTGCCAGCAGAGGGACCGACCGCGAGCAGTACTTC. The chain employs TRBV2 and TRBJ2-7, with D tentatively TRBD1 or TRBD2 (5 bases each). Trimming shortened V by 6 bases and J by 6 bases, and 12 bases separated the two germline ends. The germline V gene encodes CDR1 SNHLY and CDR2 FYNNEI. The CDR3 spans 12 residues.

The sample holds a few counts of this clonotype. This chain's CDR3 is CSARDVGNNSPLHF. The CDR3 DNA reads TGCAGTGCTAGAGATGTAGGGAATAATTCACCCCTCCACTTT. V is TRBV20-1 and J is TRBJ1-6; no definite D call. CDR1 is DFQATT and CDR2 is SNEGSKA in the germline V gene (reference sequence). Trimming pared 0 bases from V and 5 bases from J, leaving 8 bases between. This CDR3 is built from 14 residues.

This clonotype has ten or more counts. The genes are TRBV6-2 or TRBV6-3 and TRBJ1-5, with 9 bases fitting TRBD1. This CDR3 has 15 amino acids. The germline V gene has CDR1 MNHEY and CDR2 SVGEGT. Trimming at V came to 5 bases and at J to 7 bases, leaving 9 bases not matched to a gene. The CDR3 here is CASSPRDRADQPQHF. The CDR3 nucleotides are TGTGCCAGCAGTCCCCGGGACAGGGCGGACCAGCCCCAGCATTTT.

The chain combines TRBV7-9 with TRBJ2-7; TRBD2 might be the D (6 bases). CDR1 is SEHNR, CDR2 FQNEAQ, per germline (reference sequence). With 1 base removed from V and 4 bases from J, the gap between germline ends came to 8 bases. CDR3 length: 13 amino acids. This chain's CDR3 is CASSLVAGYEQYF. CDR3 coding DNA: TGTGCCAGCAGCTTAGTTGCGGGGTACGAGCAGTACTTC.

With regard to this clonotype: A much larger clone is a single base away; this may be a read error. The chain combines TRBV7-2 with TRBJ1-1; D unclear. CDR3 length equals 13 residues. The germline V gene encodes CDR1 SGHTA and CDR2 FQGNSA. The CDR3 bases are TGTGCCAGCAGCTTAGTCGGGAACCCTGAAGCTTTCTTT. Translating it yields CASSLVGNPEAFF. Combining the CDR3 with reference TRBV7-2 and TRBJ1-1 gives the whole variable domain GAGVSQSPSNKVTEKGKDVELRCDPISGHTALYWYRQSLGQGLEFLIYFQGNSAPDKSGLPSDRFSAERTGGSVSTLTIQRTQQEDSAVYLCASSLVGNPEAFFGQGTRLTVV.

This clonotype was found many times. The CDR3 sequence is CASSLKGEATEAFF. DNA for the CDR3: TGTGCCAGCAGTTTGAAGGGGGAGGCCACTGAAGCTTTCTTT. This chain links TRBV6-2 or TRBV6-3 with TRBJ1-1, with a weak D call TRBD1 (6 bases). The CDR3 spans 14 residues. V lost 4 bases, J lost 4 bases, and 13 bases lay in between. In germline, CDR1 is MNHEY, CDR2 SVGEGT.

V and J are TRBV7-9 and TRBJ1-4; no clear D. Germline V gives CDR1 SEHNR, CDR2 FQNEAQ (reference sequence). The CDR3 loop spans 14 amino acids. V shed 7 bases and J shed 3 bases, with 12 bases lying between them. The DNA for the CDR3 is TGTGCCAGCACCCTTTCGGCGGCTAATGAAAAACTGTTTTTT. Translated, it gives CASTLSAANEKLFF.